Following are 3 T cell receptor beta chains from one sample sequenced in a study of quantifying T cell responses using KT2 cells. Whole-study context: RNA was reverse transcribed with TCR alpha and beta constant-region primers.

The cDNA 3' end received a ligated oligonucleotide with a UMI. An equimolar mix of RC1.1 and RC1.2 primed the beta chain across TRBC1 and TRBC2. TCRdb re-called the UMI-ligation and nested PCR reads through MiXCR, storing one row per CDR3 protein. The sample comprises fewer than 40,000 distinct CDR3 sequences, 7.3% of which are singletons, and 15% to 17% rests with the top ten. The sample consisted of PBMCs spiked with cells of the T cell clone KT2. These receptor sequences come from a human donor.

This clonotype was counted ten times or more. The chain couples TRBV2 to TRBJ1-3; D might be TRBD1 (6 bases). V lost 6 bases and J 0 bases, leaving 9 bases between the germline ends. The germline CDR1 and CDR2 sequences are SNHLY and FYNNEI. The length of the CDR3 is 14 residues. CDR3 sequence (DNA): TGTGCCAGCAGCAGGGGATACTCTGGAAACACCATATATTTT. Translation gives CASSRGYSGNTIYF.

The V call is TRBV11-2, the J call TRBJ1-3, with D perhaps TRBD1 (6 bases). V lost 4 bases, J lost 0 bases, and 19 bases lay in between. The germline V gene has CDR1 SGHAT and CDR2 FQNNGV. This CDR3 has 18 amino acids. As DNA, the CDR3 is TGTGCCAGCAGCTCACCCCAGGGGCAGGGAGACTCTGGAAACACCATATATTTT. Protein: CASSSPQGQGDSGNTIYF.

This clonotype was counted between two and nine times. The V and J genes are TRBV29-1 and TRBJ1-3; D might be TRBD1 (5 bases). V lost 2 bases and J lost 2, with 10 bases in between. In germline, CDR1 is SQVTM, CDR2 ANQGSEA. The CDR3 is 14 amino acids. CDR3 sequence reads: CSVEPGGAGNTIYF. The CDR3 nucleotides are TGCAGCGTTGAACCCGGGGGGGCTGGAAACACCATATATTTT. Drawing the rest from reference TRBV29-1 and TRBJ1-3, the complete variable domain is SAVISQKPSRDICQRGTSLTIQCQVDSQVTMMFWYRQQPGQSLTLIATANQGSEATYESGFVIDKFPISRPNLTFSTLTVSNMSPEDSSIYLCSVEPGGAGNTIYFGEGSWLTVV.